This T cell receptor (beta chain) originates from a study of shared clonotypes between healthy human individuals. After removal of 8 bases from V and 1 base from J, the junction contained 5 bases not matched to a gene. Per the germline V gene, CDR1 is LNHDA and CDR2 is SQIVND (reference sequence). The CDR3 length is 14 residues. Assay used: immunoSEQ multiplex PCR; TCRdb lists only in-frame clones, some missing. This table has roughly 500,000 clones, 90% to 96% appearing once. The TCR originated in a woman younger than 45 in good health. The rearrangement uses TRBV19 and TRBJ1-5; 7 nucleotides agree with TRBD1. Sample: naive CD4+ T cells sorted from blood. Sample subset: CD45RA+ positively selected. The CDR3, as DNA: TGTGCCAGTTTTAAACAGGGGAGCAATCAGCCCCAGCATTTT. The encoded protein is CASFKQGSNQPQHF.